A selection of T cell receptor beta chains follows, all from one sample in a study of blood T cell repertoires in COVID-19. Clones were sequenced by immunoSEQ multiplex PCR, and TCRdb holds only the in-frame ones, with some missing. This table has around 200,000 clones, 70% to 85% appearing once. The sample comprised peripheral blood. These receptors all come from a woman aged 45 to 65 with acute or convalescent COVID-19. Each CDR3 is given with its conserved first and last residue. D genes are given only for firm matches. Clone size is shown for a subset of rows, as once, few, many or a class of expanded clone.

d_call: -
v_call: TRBV7-8
j_call: TRBJ2-3
clone_size: -
cdr3_aa: CASSPLPPREGDTQYF
cdr3_nt: TGTGCCAGCAGCCCCCTCCCCCCCAGGGAAGGAGATACGCAGTATTTT

d_call: TRBD2
v_call: TRBV5-1
j_call: TRBJ2-1
clone_size: -
cdr3_aa: CASSAGLAGWNEQFF
cdr3_nt: TGCGCCAGCAGCGCGGGACTAGCGGGATGGAATGAGCAGTTCTTC

d_call: -
v_call: TRBV25-1
j_call: TRBJ1-3
clone_size: -
cdr3_aa: CASSLGQGNTIYF
cdr3_nt: TGTGCCAGCAGTCTCGGACAGGGAAACACCATATATTTT

d_call: TRBD1
v_call: TRBV24-1
j_call: TRBJ2-7
clone_size: -
cdr3_aa: CATSDSGTGSPEQYF
cdr3_nt: TGTGCCACCAGTGACTCCGGGACAGGTTCGCCCGAGCAGTACTTC

d_call: -
v_call: TRBV18
j_call: TRBJ1-1
clone_size: -
cdr3_aa: CASSPPSASRNTEAFF
cdr3_nt: TGTGCCAGCTCACCACCGTCTGCCTCCAGAAACACTGAAGCTTTCTTT

d_call: -
v_call: TRBV19
j_call: TRBJ1-1
clone_size: -
cdr3_aa: CASSLRGISEAFF
cdr3_nt: TGTGCCAGTAGTCTGCGGGGGATCTCTGAAGCTTTCTTT

d_call: -
v_call: TRBV20-1
j_call: TRBJ2-3
clone_size: few
cdr3_aa: CSASEVAAQYF
cdr3_nt: TGCAGTGCTAGTGAGGTAGCAGCGCAGTATTTT

d_call: TRBD1
v_call: TRBV6-4
j_call: TRBJ2-5
clone_size: -
cdr3_aa: CASSDRGQGIRETQYF
cdr3_nt: TGTGCCAGCAGTGACCGAGGACAGGGGATAAGGGAGACCCAGTACTTC

d_call: TRBD1
v_call: TRBV5-1
j_call: TRBJ2-1
clone_size: few
cdr3_aa: CASSLRTGGGNEQFF
cdr3_nt: TGCGCCAGCAGCTTGCGGACAGGGGGTGGGAATGAGCAGTTCTTC

d_call: TRBD1
v_call: TRBV15
j_call: TRBJ1-5
clone_size: -
cdr3_aa: CATSFRQGATLNQPQHF
cdr3_nt: TGTGCCACCAGTTTTCGACAGGGGGCGACCCTAAATCAGCCCCAGCATTTT

d_call: -
v_call: TRBV7-2
j_call: TRBJ1-1
clone_size: -
cdr3_aa: CASSLTGRAFF
cdr3_nt: TGTGCCAGCAGCTTAACAGGGCGAGCTTTCTTT

d_call: -
v_call: TRBV11-2
j_call: TRBJ2-3
clone_size: -
cdr3_aa: CASSLTTTTDTQYF
cdr3_nt: TGTGCCAGCAGCTTGACTACTACCACAGATACGCAGTATTTT

d_call: TRBD1
v_call: TRBV18
j_call: TRBJ1-2
clone_size: -
cdr3_aa: CASSVQGAANYGYTF
cdr3_nt: TGTGCCAGCTCTGTACAGGGGGCAGCTAACTATGGCTACACCTTC

d_call: -
v_call: TRBV3-1/TRBV3-2
j_call: TRBJ2-7
clone_size: few
cdr3_aa: CASSIRGRYEQYF
cdr3_nt: TGTGCCAGCAGCATCAGGGGCCGATACGAGCAGTACTTC

d_call: TRBD2
v_call: TRBV5-4
j_call: TRBJ2-7
clone_size: -
cdr3_aa: CASSLGPGGRIYEQYF
cdr3_nt: TGTGCCAGCAGCTTGGGACCGGGCGGGAGGATATACGAGCAGTACTTC

d_call: -
v_call: TRBV25-1
j_call: TRBJ1-6
clone_size: -
cdr3_aa: CASSDARGNSPLHF
cdr3_nt: TGTGCCAGCAGTGATGCCCGGGGGAATTCACCCCTCCACTTT

d_call: -
v_call: TRBV7-2
j_call: TRBJ2-2
clone_size: -
cdr3_aa: CASSPGAGNSGNTGELFF
cdr3_nt: TGTGCCAGCAGCCCAGGGGCAGGGAACTCGGGGAACACCGGGGAGCTGTTTTTT

d_call: TRBD2
v_call: TRBV18
j_call: TRBJ2-5
clone_size: -
cdr3_aa: CASSPLGRRGEETQYF
cdr3_nt: TGTGCCAGCTCACCCCTCGGCAGGCGGGGGGAAGAGACCCAGTACTTC

d_call: -
v_call: TRBV7-2
j_call: TRBJ1-4
clone_size: -
cdr3_aa: CASSERPRYNEKLFF
cdr3_nt: TGTGCCAGCAGCGAGCGACCTAGGTATAATGAAAAACTGTTTTTT

d_call: -
v_call: TRBV11-2
j_call: TRBJ1-1
clone_size: -
cdr3_aa: CASSLVTGTTEAFF
cdr3_nt: TGTGCCAGCAGCTTAGTAACAGGGACCACTGAAGCTTTCTTT

d_call: TRBD1
v_call: TRBV7-2
j_call: TRBJ2-2
clone_size: once
cdr3_aa: CASSLDRANTGELFF
cdr3_nt: TGTGCCAGCAGCTTGGACAGGGCCAACACCGGGGAGCTGTTTTTT

d_call: TRBD1
v_call: TRBV19
j_call: TRBJ2-3
clone_size: -
cdr3_aa: CASGQGEHGTDTQYF
cdr3_nt: TGTGCCAGTGGTCAGGGGGAACATGGCACAGATACGCAGTATTTT

d_call: TRBD1
v_call: TRBV6-5
j_call: TRBJ2-7
clone_size: -
cdr3_aa: CASRQGANYEQYF
cdr3_nt: TGTGCCAGCAGACAGGGGGCCAACTACGAGCAGTACTTC

d_call: TRBD1
v_call: TRBV6-5
j_call: TRBJ1-1
clone_size: -
cdr3_aa: CASSITGDYTEAFF
cdr3_nt: TGTGCCAGCAGCATAACAGGGGATTACACTGAAGCTTTCTTT

d_call: TRBD1
v_call: TRBV6-6
j_call: TRBJ2-3
clone_size: once
cdr3_aa: CASTKINRGTMDTQYF
cdr3_nt: TGTGCCAGCACCAAAATAAACAGGGGGACGATGGATACGCAGTATTTT

d_call: TRBD1
v_call: TRBV6-5
j_call: TRBJ1-6
clone_size: -
cdr3_aa: CASRGQGESPLHF
cdr3_nt: TGTGCCAGCAGGGGACAGGGAGAATCACCCCTCCACTTT

d_call: TRBD1
v_call: TRBV28
j_call: TRBJ1-6
clone_size: medium-sized
cdr3_aa: CASSPWTGNSPLHF
cdr3_nt: TGTGCCAGCAGTCCCTGGACAGGGAACTCACCCCTCCACTTT

d_call: TRBD1
v_call: TRBV6-6
j_call: TRBJ2-7
clone_size: few
cdr3_aa: CASSTNRDRVSNF
cdr3_nt: TGTGCCAGCAGTACTAACCGGGACAGGGTCTCGAACTTC

d_call: -
v_call: TRBV19
j_call: TRBJ2-2
clone_size: -
cdr3_aa: CASSIRGTGELFF
cdr3_nt: TGTGCCAGTAGTATTAGGGGGACCGGGGAGCTGTTTTTT

d_call: -
v_call: TRBV29-1
j_call: TRBJ2-7
clone_size: -
cdr3_aa: CSAEGDIRGEQYF
cdr3_nt: TGCAGCGCCGAGGGGGATATCCGGGGCGAGCAGTACTTC

d_call: TRBD2
v_call: TRBV24-1
j_call: TRBJ2-2
clone_size: -
cdr3_aa: CATSSGGWAGELFF
cdr3_nt: TGTGCCACCAGCTCGGGGGGTTGGGCCGGGGAGCTGTTTTTT

d_call: -
v_call: TRBV6-5
j_call: TRBJ1-1
clone_size: -
cdr3_aa: CASSAARGYTEAFF
cdr3_nt: TGTGCCAGCAGCGCAGCCCGGGGTTACACTGAAGCTTTCTTT

d_call: -
v_call: TRBV10-3
j_call: TRBJ1-3
clone_size: -
cdr3_aa: CAISEPRLQGSGNTIYF
cdr3_nt: TGTGCCATCAGTGAGCCCAGACTACAGGGTTCTGGAAACACCATATATTTT

d_call: TRBD1
v_call: TRBV24-1
j_call: TRBJ1-1
clone_size: -
cdr3_aa: CATSDSIQGAGAFF
cdr3_nt: TGTGCCACCAGTGATTCAATTCAGGGGGCCGGAGCTTTCTTT

d_call: TRBD1
v_call: TRBV19
j_call: TRBJ1-1
clone_size: -
cdr3_aa: CASSADRPGAEAFF
cdr3_nt: TGTGCCAGTAGTGCGGACAGGCCGGGCGCTGAAGCTTTCTTT

d_call: TRBD1
v_call: TRBV2
j_call: TRBJ1-4
clone_size: -
cdr3_aa: CASSSGGWGELFF
cdr3_nt: TGTGCCAGCAGTTCAGGGGGCTGGGGAGAACTGTTTTTT

d_call: -
v_call: TRBV6-5
j_call: TRBJ1-5
clone_size: -
cdr3_aa: CASSISSNQPQHF
cdr3_nt: TGTGCCAGCAGTATCAGTAGCAATCAGCCCCAGCATTTT

d_call: TRBD2
v_call: TRBV11-2
j_call: TRBJ2-3
clone_size: -
cdr3_aa: CASSLRGASTDTQYF
cdr3_nt: TGTGCCAGCAGCCTGCGGGGGGCTAGCACAGATACGCAGTATTTT

d_call: TRBD1
v_call: TRBV28
j_call: TRBJ2-1
clone_size: -
cdr3_aa: CASSSKRDRGFF
cdr3_nt: TGTGCCAGCAGTTCTAAACGGGACAGGGGGTTCTTC

d_call: -
v_call: TRBV18
j_call: TRBJ2-3
clone_size: -
cdr3_aa: CASSADSPSVNTQYF
cdr3_nt: TGTGCCAGCTCGGCGGACTCCCCTTCGGTGAATACGCAGTATTTT

d_call: -
v_call: TRBV19
j_call: TRBJ1-4
clone_size: -
cdr3_aa: CASRALDTPNEKLFF
cdr3_nt: TGTGCCAGTAGGGCTCTGGACACGCCAAATGAAAAACTGTTTTTT

d_call: -
v_call: TRBV5-8
j_call: TRBJ2-4
clone_size: -
cdr3_aa: CASSLGDPGDIQYF
cdr3_nt: TGTGCCAGCAGCTTGGGGGACCCAGGGGACATTCAGTACTTC

d_call: -
v_call: TRBV5-1
j_call: TRBJ1-1
clone_size: -
cdr3_aa: CASSLGLGANTEAFF
cdr3_nt: TGCGCCAGCAGCTTGGGGTTGGGGGCTAACACTGAAGCTTTCTTT

d_call: TRBD1
v_call: TRBV19
j_call: TRBJ2-2
clone_size: -
cdr3_aa: CASSVGQGGTGELFF
cdr3_nt: TGTGCCAGTAGTGTCGGACAGGGGGGCACCGGGGAGCTGTTTTTT

d_call: TRBD1
v_call: TRBV5-4
j_call: TRBJ2-4
clone_size: -
cdr3_aa: CASSLEGQGWENIQYF
cdr3_nt: TGTGCCAGCAGCTTGGAAGGACAGGGGTGGGAAAACATTCAGTACTTC

d_call: TRBD1
v_call: TRBV24-1
j_call: TRBJ1-3
clone_size: few
cdr3_aa: CATSGGGSSGNTIYF
cdr3_nt: TGTGCCACCAGTGGAGGGGGCAGCTCTGGAAACACCATATATTTT

d_call: -
v_call: TRBV27
j_call: TRBJ2-7
clone_size: -
cdr3_aa: CASSFLIQGSEQYF
cdr3_nt: TGTGCCAGCAGCTTTCTCATTCAGGGAAGCGAGCAGTACTTC

d_call: TRBD1
v_call: TRBV7-8
j_call: TRBJ2-4
clone_size: -
cdr3_aa: CASSPGTGAAKNIQYF
cdr3_nt: TGTGCCAGCAGCCCTGGGACAGGAGCAGCCAAAAACATTCAGTACTTC

d_call: -
v_call: TRBV4-2
j_call: TRBJ1-1
clone_size: -
cdr3_aa: CASSQGGTNTEAFF
cdr3_nt: TGTGCCAGCAGCCAAGGGGGGACAAACACTGAAGCTTTCTTT

d_call: -
v_call: TRBV28
j_call: TRBJ2-3
clone_size: -
cdr3_aa: CASSYPSTDTQYF
cdr3_nt: TGTGCCAGCAGCTACCCTAGCACAGATACGCAGTATTTT

d_call: TRBD1
v_call: TRBV20-1
j_call: TRBJ2-2
clone_size: -
cdr3_aa: CSASQGANTGELFF
cdr3_nt: TGCAGTGCTAGTCAGGGGGCGAACACCGGGGAGCTGTTTTTT

d_call: -
v_call: TRBV2
j_call: TRBJ1-4
clone_size: -
cdr3_aa: CASKVQGGTNEKLFF
cdr3_nt: TGTGCCAGCAAGGTCCAAGGAGGCACTAATGAAAAACTGTTTTTT

d_call: -
v_call: TRBV28
j_call: TRBJ1-5
clone_size: -
cdr3_aa: CASSLSARLKPYSNQPQHF
cdr3_nt: TGTGCCAGCAGTTTATCGGCCAGACTCAAACCCTATAGCAATCAGCCCCAGCATTTT

d_call: -
v_call: TRBV19
j_call: TRBJ2-1
clone_size: -
cdr3_aa: CASSINRAQPYNEQFF
cdr3_nt: TGTGCCAGTAGTATAAACAGGGCCCAACCTTACAATGAGCAGTTCTTC

d_call: -
v_call: TRBV19
j_call: TRBJ1-1
clone_size: few
cdr3_aa: CATISGAEAFF
cdr3_nt: TGTGCCACCATCAGCGGCGCTGAAGCTTTCTTT

d_call: TRBD1
v_call: TRBV24-1
j_call: TRBJ2-3
clone_size: few
cdr3_aa: CATSDSRQGGTDTQYF
cdr3_nt: TGTGCCACCAGTGATTCCCGACAGGGAGGCACAGATACGCAGTATTTT

d_call: -
v_call: TRBV2
j_call: TRBJ1-4
clone_size: -
cdr3_aa: CASLRGGVSEKLFF
cdr3_nt: TGTGCCAGCCTTCGGGGGGGCGTCTCTGAAAAACTGTTTTTT